The T cell receptor beta chain described here comes from a study of pediatric ulcerative colitis. This table comes from immunoSEQ multiplex PCR, and its TCRdb copy is limited to in-frame clones, with some not included. The table has about 32,000 clones, roughly 86% seen once; the top ten hold around 4.4%. In germline, CDR1 is SGHNT, CDR2 YYREEE (reference sequence). V was clipped by 0 bases and J by 0 bases, with 13 bases between them. The CDR3 is 17 amino acids. The receptor was isolated from a boy younger than 18 with severe ulcerative colitis. The chain employs TRBV5-4 and TRBJ1-3; the D gene is possibly TRBD1 (6 bases). The sample comprised blood. The CDR3 DNA is TGTGCCAGCAGCTTGGGACAGGCCGAGTTCTCTGGAAACACCATATATTTT. Protein: CASSLGQAEFSGNTIYF.